The 32 T cell receptor beta chains given below trace back to one sample, sequenced in a study of cytomegalovirus exposure and HLA in healthy donors. Primers for the PCR totalled 60 Vbeta and 13 Jbeta. Using immunoSEQ multiplex PCR, the repertoire was profiled, and TCRdb retains in-frame clones only, with some absent. The sample includes around 140,000 clones, around 80% of them seen just once. Sequenced sample: PBMCs. The source is a man aged 18-30 years in good health and CMV-seropositive.

The chain recombines TRBV6-5 with TRBJ2-7, with TRBD1 identical over 9 bases. CDR1 and CDR2 from the germline V gene are MNHEY and SVGAGI. This CDR3 has 15 amino acids. The junction had 6 bases not matched to a gene; V was cut back by 4 bases and J by 2 bases. The CDR3 loop reads CASSFGQGYTYEQYF. CDR3 in DNA: TGTGCCAGCAGTTTCGGACAGGGGTATACCTACGAGCAGTACTTC.

Here the CDR3 reads CASSRTGDEQFF. The CDR3, as DNA: TGTGCCAGCAGTCGGACAGGGGATGAGCAGTTCTTC. V gene TRBV11-2 combines with J gene TRBJ2-1; 9 nucleotides align to TRBD1. CDR1 is SGHAT and CDR2 is FQNNGV in the germline V gene. V lost 6 bases, J lost 8 bases, and 2 bases stayed unmatched. The CDR3 is 12 amino acids.

The chain uses TRBV30 and TRBJ2-3; no clear D gene. V lost 0 bases, J lost 6 bases, and 7 bases lay in between. CDR3 length equals 12 residues. Germline CDR1 GTSNPN, CDR2 SVGIG (reference sequence). The CDR3, as DNA: TGTGCCTGGAGTGTAACAACGGATACGCAGTATTTT. Translating it yields CAWSVTTDTQYF.

The genes are TRBV9 and TRBJ1-2; 7 nucleotides line up with TRBD1. The CDR3 length is 15 residues. V shed 4 bases and J 8 bases; nucleotides not matched to a gene: 14. Germline V CDR1 and CDR2: SGDLS, YYNGEE. The CDR3 loop is CASSSRQGPTRGYTF. The CDR3 DNA reads TGTGCCAGCAGCTCAAGACAGGGCCCCACTAGGGGCTACACCTTC.

The rearrangement uses TRBV6-5 and TRBJ1-1; the D is unclear. Germline V gives CDR1 MNHEY, CDR2 SVGAGI. V lost 6 bases and J 4 bases, leaving 12 bases between the germline ends. The CDR3 runs to 13 residues. The CDR3 nucleotides read TGTGCCAGCAGATATACAGAGTCCACTGAAGCTTTCTTT. As protein: CASRYTESTEAFF.

The chain uses TRBV5-1 and TRBJ2-7, with a tentative D call TRBD2 (6 bases). This CDR3 contains 14 residues. Germline V gene data show CDR1 as SGHRS and CDR2 as YFSETQ. V was pared by 4 bases and J by 5 bases, with 16 bases between. The CDR3 DNA is TGCGCCAGCAGCCCTGGGACGGAGGGGAACGAGCAGTACTTC. Amino acid sequence: CASSPGTEGNEQYF.

In the case of this clone: The junction does not match germline at one end; this may be a read error. The chain is built from TRBV10-2 and TRBJ2-1; tentatively, D is TRBD2 (5 bases). Looked up from germline, CDR1 is WSHSY and CDR2 is SAAADI. The CDR3 contains 15 residues. The CDR3 coding sequence is TGCGCCAGCAGCGATAGGGAGAGCTCCTACAATGAGCGGTTCTTC. It is translated as CASSDRESSYNERFF.

The genes are TRBV20-1 and TRBJ1-2; D uncertain. Germline V gene sequence: CDR1 DFQATT, CDR2 SNEGSKA (reference sequence). V lost 4 bases and J 8 bases, leaving 11 bases between the germline ends. The CDR3 is 11 residues long. The DNA of the CDR3 is TGCAGTGCTAACGACGGGGTAGGCTACACCTTC. Translating gives CSANDGVGYTF.

This sequence joins TRBV14 and TRBJ1-1; D gene unclear. The CDR3 length is 15 residues. CDR1 is SGHDN and CDR2 is FVKESK in the germline V gene. Trimming removed 6 bases from V and 3 bases from J, with 17 bases in between. CDR3: CASRPPRGWDTEAFF. The CDR3 DNA is TGTGCCAGCAGACCACCTAGAGGGTGGGACACTGAAGCTTTCTTT.

The genes are TRBV4-2 and TRBJ2-3; 12 positions match TRBD2. The CDR3 extends over 15 amino acids. Germline V gene data show CDR1 as LGHNA and CDR2 as YNFKEQ. J lost 6 bases, V lost 1 base, and 2 bases had no gene match. The CDR3 DNA is TGTGCCAGCAGCCAAGGACTAGCGGGAGTTGATACGCAGTATTTT. It translates to CASSQGLAGVDTQYF.

This chain connects TRBV2 to TRBJ2-2; the D is unclear. Trimming pared 6 bases from V and 2 bases from J, leaving 13 bases between. CDR3 length equals 15 residues. CDR1 and CDR2 from the germline V gene are SNHLY and FYNNEI. Here the CDR3 reads CASSSDLVNTGELFF. In nucleotides, the CDR3 is TGTGCCAGCAGCAGCGACCTAGTTAACACCGGGGAGCTGTTTTTT. The full variable domain, with the rest looked up from reference TRBV2 and TRBJ2-2, is EPEVTQTPSHQVTQMGQEVILRCVPISNHLYFYWYRQILGQKVEFLVSFYNNEISEKSEIFDDQFSVERPDGSNFTLKIRSTKLEDSAMYFCASSSDLVNTGELFFGEGSRLTVL.

This sequence joins TRBV28 and TRBJ2-5, with TRBD1 as a possible D gene (7 bases). Germline CDR1 is MDHEN and CDR2 is SYDVKM. The CDR3 contains 14 residues. Deletions cut 5 bases from V and 2 bases from J, with 12 bases between. DNA of the CDR3: TGTGCCAGCAGTCGGAGGGGACAGCAAGAGACCCAGTACTTC. Translation: CASSRRGQQETQYF.

This clone was counted a single time. The chain uses TRBV29-1 and TRBJ2-7; TRBD2 aligns across 10 bases. CDR1 SQVTM and CDR2 ANQGSEA come from the germline V gene. V was clipped by 3 bases and J by 9 bases; unmatched bases: 11. This CDR3 is built from 14 residues. The CDR3 DNA reads TGCAGCGTTGAGAGTCTAGCGGGAGCGGGAGGGCAGTACTTC. This encodes CSVESLAGAGGQYF.

The V and J genes are TRBV6-6 and TRBJ2-3, with a tentative D call TRBD1 (6 bases). The V gene's germline CDR1 is MNHNY and CDR2 SVGAGI (reference sequence). CDR3 size: 16 residues. V shed 4 bases and J shed 4 bases, with 18 bases lying between them. CDR3 loop: CASSFSSDSPPDTQYF. The DNA of the CDR3 is TGTGCCAGCAGTTTCTCCTCGGACAGTCCCCCAGATACGCAGTATTTT.

V is TRBV9 and J is TRBJ2-5; 10 nucleotides line up with TRBD2. This CDR3 has 12 amino acids. Germline-derived CDR1 and CDR2 are SGDLS and YYNGEE. The CDR3 loop is CARTSGRETQYF. The CDR3 DNA reads TGTGCGAGGACTAGCGGTCGGGAGACCCAGTACTTC.

This sequence joins TRBV18 and TRBJ2-4; 9 nucleotides agree with TRBD1. The V gene's germline CDR1 is KGHSH and CDR2 LQKENI. Trimming cost V 0 bases and J 6 bases; bases outside gene matches: 9. The CDR3 is 17 amino acids. CDR3: CASSPPLRQGDGNIQYF. The CDR3 nucleotides are TGTGCCAGCTCACCACCGCTCCGACAGGGGGACGGAAACATTCAGTACTTC.

The V and J genes are TRBV9 and TRBJ2-1; 7 nucleotides match TRBD2. The CDR3 contains 13 residues. Trimming cost V 0 bases and J 10 bases; bases outside gene matches: 4. The germline gives CDR1 SGDLS, CDR2 YYNGEE. The CDR3 is CASSVAEGGEQFF. The CDR3 DNA is TGTGCCAGCAGCGTAGCGGAGGGAGGGGAGCAGTTCTTC.

The chain uses TRBV30 and TRBJ2-2; perhaps TRBD2 as D (5 bases). Between the trimmed V and J ends, which lost 4 bases and 2 bases, there was a span of 8 bases. Germline CDR1 GTSNPN, CDR2 SVGIG (reference sequence). CDR3 size: 13 residues. The CDR3 sequence: CAWTGVNTGELFF. In DNA, the CDR3 is TGTGCCTGGACCGGGGTAAACACCGGGGAGCTGTTTTTT. Full variable domain (rest looked up from reference TRBV30 and TRBJ2-2): SQTIHQWPATLVQPVGSPLSLECTVEGTSNPNLYWYRQAAGRGLQLLFYSVGIGQISSEVPQNLSASRPQDRQFILSSKKLLLSDSGFYLCAWTGVNTGELFFGEGSRLTVL.

V gene TRBV6-5 combines with J gene TRBJ2-7; D is undetermined. CDR3 size: 14 residues. V gave up 4 bases and J gave up 3 bases, with 13 bases separating them. Germline V lookup: CDR1 MNHEY, CDR2 SVGAGI. CDR3 nucleotide sequence: TGTGCCAGCAGTTCCCCGACACAAAACTACGAGCAGTACTTC. As protein: CASSSPTQNYEQYF.

CDR3 sequence (DNA): TGTGCCAGTAGTATAGGACTTACAACTAATGAAAAACTGTTTTTT. It specifies CASSIGLTTNEKLFF. The chain employs TRBV19 and TRBJ1-4; unclear D gene. Between the trimmed V and J ends, which lost 1 base and 0 bases, there was a span of 6 bases. The germline CDR1 and CDR2 sequences are LNHDA and SQIVND (reference sequence). The CDR3 covers 15 residues.

This clone was recorded once. The rearrangement joins TRBV5-6 to TRBJ1-2; D is perhaps TRBD1 (6 bases). The CDR3 has 14 amino acids. Trimming cost V 5 bases and J 3 bases, with 14 bases left between them. Germline lookup yields CDR1 SGHDT and CDR2 YYEEEE. The CDR3: CASRLPGADYGYTF. The CDR3 region has the DNA TGTGCCAGCAGACTGCCAGGGGCAGACTATGGCTACACCTTC.

The chain employs TRBV30 and TRBJ1-2; D might be TRBD1 (5 bases). Looked up from germline, CDR1 is GTSNPN and CDR2 is SVGIG (reference sequence). There are 12 residues in the CDR3. Between the trimmed V and J ends, which lost 3 bases and 6 bases, there was a span of 11 bases. The CDR3 region has the DNA TGTGCCTGGAGGGGAGGGGACCATGGCTACACCTTC. The encoded protein is CAWRGGDHGYTF.

The chain carries TRBV4-1 and TRBJ2-6; 8 bases agree with TRBD1. The CDR3 extends over 17 amino acids. Germline assignment: CDR1 MGHRA and CDR2 YSYEKL. The V and J ends lost 2 bases and 1 base, in that order; junction bases with no gene match: 4. CDR3 in amino acids: CASSQHRGDSGANVLTF. DNA of the CDR3: TGCGCCAGCAGCCAACACAGGGGGGATTCTGGGGCCAACGTCCTGACTTTC.

The chain is built from TRBV28 and TRBJ2-6; TRBD1 matches 12 bases. The CDR3 consists of 18 residues. CDR1 and CDR2 from the germline V gene are MDHEN and SYDVKM. J gave up 1 base and V 4 bases, and 5 bases lay outside the gene matches. The CDR3 coding sequence is TGTGCCAGCAGTTATGGGGACAGGGGGCGATCTGGGGCCAACGTCCTGACTTTC. Protein sequence: CASSYGDRGRSGANVLTF.

The chain joins TRBV6-1 to TRBJ1-5; D is undetermined. Germline V gene data show CDR1 as MNHNS and CDR2 as SASEGT. CDR3 length: 15 residues. V shed 6 bases and J shed 0 bases, with 12 bases lying between them. The CDR3 region has the DNA TGTGCCAGCAGAGTTCCACTTAATAGCAATCAGCCCCAGCATTTT. Its protein is CASRVPLNSNQPQHF.

The rearrangement links TRBV7-9 to TRBJ1-1; TRBD1 might be the D (5 bases). The germline V and J ends were trimmed by 3 bases and 0 bases, with 14 bases remaining between them. Germline CDR1 is SEHNR and CDR2 is FQNEAQ (reference sequence). This CDR3 has 16 amino acids. As DNA, the CDR3 is TGTGCCAGCAGCTTGGAATCAGGGCGGATGAACACTGAAGCTTTCTTT. Amino acids: CASSLESGRMNTEAFF. Complete variable domain (other parts from reference TRBV7-9 and TRBJ1-1): DTGVSQNPRHKITKRGQNVTFRCDPISEHNRLYWYRQTLGQGPEFLTYFQNEAQLEKSRLLSDRFSAERPKGSFSTLEIQRTEQGDSAMYLCASSLESGRMNTEAFFGQGTRLTVV.

The table lists this clone with a count of one. V is TRBV18 and J is TRBJ2-2, with D possibly being TRBD1 (7 bases). V was pared by 6 bases and J by 4 bases, with 18 bases between. The CDR3 extends over 16 amino acids. The germline gives CDR1 KGHSH, CDR2 LQKENI. In nucleotides, the CDR3 is TGTGCCAGCTCTCCAGACAGGGCGCGGGGCACCGGGGAGCTGTTTTTT. Translation gives CASSPDRARGTGELFF. The variable domain in full, completed from reference TRBV18 and TRBJ2-2, reads NAGVMQNPRHLVRRRGQEARLRCSPMKGHSHVYWYRQLPEEGLKFMVYLQKENIIDESGMPKERFSAEFPKEGPSILRIQQVVRGDSAAYFCASSPDRARGTGELFFGEGSRLTVL.

In this sample, this clone turned up once. V and J are TRBV7-9 and TRBJ2-7, with D possibly being TRBD1 (6 bases). The ends were cut back, 5 bases at V and 5 bases at J, with 19 bases in the middle. The CDR3 sequence is 15 residues long. Germline CDR1 SEHNR, CDR2 FQNEAQ (reference sequence). The DNA of the CDR3 is TGTGCCAGCAGCCCTAACAGGGATCGGTTCGACGAGCAGTACTTC. The encoded protein is CASSPNRDRFDEQYF. The full variable domain, with the rest looked up from reference TRBV7-9 and TRBJ2-7, is DTGVSQNPRHKITKRGQNVTFRCDPISEHNRLYWYRQTLGQGPEFLTYFQNEAQLEKSRLLSDRFSAERPKGSFSTLEIQRTEQGDSAMYLCASSPNRDRFDEQYFGPGTRLTVT.

The V call is TRBV6-1, the J call TRBJ1-2; TRBD1 agrees at 9 bases. V gave up 1 base and J gave up 3 bases; unmatched junction bases: 3. The germline V gene encodes CDR1 MNHNS and CDR2 SASEGT. This CDR3 spans 15 amino acids. CDR3 loop: CASSEGRDRDYGYTF. Written as DNA, the CDR3 is TGTGCCAGCAGTGAAGGGAGGGACAGGGACTATGGCTACACCTTC.

The rearrangement joins TRBV28 to TRBJ2-5, with D perhaps TRBD2 (6 bases). The germline gives CDR1 MDHEN, CDR2 SYDVKM. This CDR3 has 17 residues. Trimming took off 5 bases at V and 3 bases at J, with 22 bases between the two ends. The CDR3 reads CASSNLGLPIIKETQYF. The CDR3 nucleotides read TGTGCCAGCAGTAATCTAGGACTACCTATTATCAAAGAGACCCAGTACTTC. Full variable domain (remainder filled in from reference TRBV28 and TRBJ2-5): DVKVTQSSRYLVKRTGEKVFLECVQDMDHENMFWYRQDPGLGLRLIYFSYDVKMKEKGDIPEGYSVSREKKERFSLILESASTNQTSMYLCASSNLGLPIIKETQYFGPGTRLLVL.

This clone has a single count. The rearrangement links TRBV5-6 to TRBJ2-2, with 8 bases matching TRBD1. Germline-derived CDR1 and CDR2 are SGHDT and YYEEEE. V dropped 7 bases and J dropped 0; count of bases not matched to a gene: 2. The CDR3 is made up of 14 amino acids. This CDR3 is CASGTGSNTGELFF. In DNA form, the CDR3 reads TGTGCCAGCGGGACAGGTTCGAACACCGGGGAGCTGTTTTTT.

V usage is TRBV14 and J usage is TRBJ2-7; 9 bases are a match to TRBD1. CDR1 is SGHDN, CDR2 FVKESK, per germline. The length of the CDR3 is 16 residues. V gave up 4 bases and J gave up 2 bases; unmatched junction bases: 9. The CDR3 DNA reads as TGTGCCAGCAGCCTTCGGACAGGGGACATAACCTACGAGCAGTACTTC. This sequence encodes CASSLRTGDITYEQYF. Variable domain in full (rest from reference TRBV14 and TRBJ2-7): EAGVTQFPSHSVIEKGQTVTLRCDPISGHDNLYWYRRVMGKEIKFLLHFVKESKQDESGMPNNRFLAERTGGTYSTLKVQPAELEDSGVYFCASSLRTGDITYEQYFGPGTRLTVT.